This entry lists 18 T cell receptor beta chains sequenced from one sample in a study of neurological immune-mediated disorders. TCRdb reprocessed the 5' RACE reads with MiXCR, giving one entry per CDR3 protein. The sample has tens of thousands of distinct CDR3 sequences; around 7% are singletons. The specimen was CD4+ T cells from blood. The receptor set was obtained from a man between 50 and 59 years old in good health.

This clonotype was recorded at least ten times. This chain joins TRBV6-2 or TRBV6-3 and TRBJ2-2, with 11 bases aligning to TRBD2. The CDR3 spans 17 residues. From germline, CDR1 is MNHEY and CDR2 SVGEGT. After removal of 6 bases from V and 4 bases from J, the junction contained 10 bases not matched to a gene. CDR3 protein: CASRPLASGRSTGELFF. In DNA form, the CDR3 reads TGTGCCAGCAGGCCCCTCGCTAGCGGGAGGAGCACCGGGGAGCTGTTTTTT.

This clonotype was counted ten times or more. The rearrangement uses TRBV7-2 and TRBJ2-5; possible D gene TRBD1, 5 bases. The CDR3 totals 13 residues. V was clipped by 5 bases and J by 4 bases, with 11 bases between them. The germline V gene encodes CDR1 SGHTA and CDR2 FQGNSA. The CDR3 spells CASSPGRAETQYF. CDR3 bases: TGTGCCAGCAGCCCAGGCAGGGCAGAGACCCAGTACTTC.

The chain recombines TRBV25-1 with TRBJ1-4; D remains ambiguous. The CDR3 has 12 amino acids. CDR1 and CDR2 (germline): MGHDK, SYGVNS. Trimming left V 0 bases short and J 11 bases short, with 7 bases between. The chain's CDR3 is CASSEYGGKLFF. In DNA, the CDR3 is TGTGCCAGCAGTGAATACGGCGGGAAACTGTTTTTT.

The sample holds many counts of this clonotype. V is TRBV20-1 and J is TRBJ2-7, with TRBD2 matching 16 bases. From germline, CDR1 is DFQATT and CDR2 SNEGSKA (reference sequence). V lost 4 bases to trimming and J lost 1 base; unmatched junction nucleotides: 4. CDR3 size: 16 residues. CDR3: CSATGTSGRGSYEQYF. DNA for the CDR3: TGCAGTGCTACCGGGACTAGCGGGAGGGGGTCCTACGAGCAGTACTTC.

In this sample, this clonotype turned up many times. V usage is TRBV4-3 and J usage is TRBJ2-1, with 10 bases lining up with TRBD2. Germline-derived CDR1 and CDR2 are LGHNA and YSLEER. This CDR3 contains 15 residues. The trim removed 2 bases at V and 4 bases at J, leaving 2 bases unmatched. The CDR3 DNA follows: TGCGCCAGCAGCCAACAACTAGCGGGGTACAATGAGCAGTTCTTC. Amino acid sequence: CASSQQLAGYNEQFF.

This clonotype occurred many times. The chain has TRBV20-1 and TRBJ2-3; D may be TRBD2 (6 bases). Germline values: CDR1 DFQATT, CDR2 SNEGSKA (reference sequence). The CDR3 has 17 residues. Between the trimmed V and J ends, which lost 2 bases and 1 base, there was a span of 19 bases. CDR3 bases: TGCAGTGCTAGACGCCTCCGACGGGGGATAGGCACAGATACGCAGTATTTT. Protein product: CSARRLRRGIGTDTQYF.

V is TRBV5-1 and J is TRBJ2-5, with D tentatively TRBD1 (5 bases). The CDR3 has 14 residues. Germline V CDR1 and CDR2: SGHRS, YFSETQ. The V end lost 0 bases, the J end lost 3 bases, and 9 bases lay between the germline ends. The CDR3 coding sequence is TGCGCCAGCAGCTTGGGTCCAGGGAAAGAGACCCAGTACTTC. Residues: CASSLGPGKETQYF.

This clonotype came up a few times. One end of the junction does not line up with germline, which may come from a read error. The rearrangement links TRBV6-5 to TRBJ2-5; 7 nucleotides match TRBD2. The CDR3 runs to 17 residues. Germline CDR1 is MNHEY and CDR2 is SVGAGI. The CDR3 bases are TGTGCCAGCGGTTACCCCCCCCGGGAGGCCCTCCAAGAGACCCAGTACTTC. This sequence encodes CASGYPPREALQETQYF.

Remarks on this clonotype: A much larger clone lies a single base off, so this may be a read error. J is TRBJ2-7 and V is TRBV19, with 8 bases lining up with TRBD2. Germline-derived CDR1 and CDR2 are LNHDA and SQIVND (reference sequence). This CDR3 contains 15 residues. Germline trimming cut 5 bases from V and 4 bases from J; bases unmatched to any gene: 10. CDR3 protein: CASSHPELADYEQYF. CDR3 DNA sequence: TGTGCCAGTAGTCATCCGGAACTAGCGGATTACGAGCAGTACTTC.

This clonotype came up many times. This may be a read error: a much more frequent sequence differs by one nucleotide. This chain joins TRBV12-3 or TRBV12-4 and TRBJ2-3; D not certain. This CDR3 spans 12 amino acids. The CDR3 nucleotides are TGTGTCAGCACTTTTATCACAGATACGCAGTATTTT. This translates into CVSTFITDTQYF.

At least ten counts were recorded for this clonotype. V usage is TRBV4-3 and J usage is TRBJ2-2; D is uncertain. The germline V and J ends were trimmed by 1 base and 4 bases, with 13 bases remaining between them. The germline gives CDR1 LGHNA, CDR2 YSLEER. The CDR3 is 16 residues long. CDR3 sequence: CASSQGRRARTGELFF. The CDR3 coding sequence is TGCGCCAGCAGCCAAGGGAGAAGGGCGCGCACCGGGGAGCTGTTTTTT.

Ten or more counts support this clonotype. The gene calls are TRBV29-1 and TRBJ2-1; 9 bases agree with TRBD2. J lost 9 bases, V lost 7 bases, and 4 bases had no gene match. This CDR3 has 11 residues. The germline gives CDR1 SQVTM, CDR2 ANQGSEA. CDR3 in DNA: TGCAGCGCACGACTAGCGGCTGAGCAGTTCTTC. Residues: CSARLAAEQFF.

The genes are TRBV5-1 and TRBJ2-1; 7 bases agree with TRBD1. J lost 0 bases, V lost 2 bases, and 8 bases had no gene match. CDR1 SGHRS and CDR2 YFSETQ come from the germline V gene. The CDR3 sequence is 17 residues long. Written as DNA, the CDR3 is TGCGCCAGCAGCTTAGTGAGACAGGGTGGCTCCTACAATGAGCAGTTCTTC. This translates into CASSLVRQGGSYNEQFF.

V gene TRBV19 combines with J gene TRBJ1-1; D might be TRBD1 (6 bases). The CDR3 has 12 amino acids. V was pared by 9 bases and J by 4 bases, with 12 bases between. Germline V CDR1 and CDR2: LNHDA, SQIVND (reference sequence). The chain's CDR3 is CASGDNPTEAFF. DNA of the CDR3: TGTGCCAGCGGGGACAACCCCACTGAAGCTTTCTTT.

The chain links TRBV5-1 to TRBJ2-3; D gene unclear. This CDR3 contains 17 residues. CDR1 is SGHRS and CDR2 is YFSETQ in the germline V gene. The V end lost 1 base, the J end lost 3 bases, and 18 bases lay between the germline ends. This CDR3 reads CASSLPPDGTGTDTQYF. The CDR3 DNA follows: TGCGCCAGCAGCTTGCCGCCCGATGGCACGGGTACAGATACGCAGTATTTT.

This clonotype was seen ten or more times. V is TRBV5-1 and J is TRBJ2-5; possibly TRBD1 for D (6 bases). The CDR3 is 14 residues long. CDR1 is SGHRS, CDR2 YFSETQ, per germline. Trimming removed 4 bases from V and 3 bases from J, with 13 bases in between. In DNA form, the CDR3 reads TGCGCCAGCAGCCCACAGGGAGACAAAGAGACCCAGTACTTC. This gives the protein CASSPQGDKETQYF. Supplemented by reference TRBV5-1 and TRBJ2-5, the full variable domain reads KAGVTQTPRYLIKTRGQQVTLSCSPISGHRSVSWYQQTPGQGLQFLFEYFSETQRNKGNFPGRFSGRQFSNSRSEMNVSTLELGDSALYLCASSPQGDKETQYFGPGTRLLVL.

This clonotype is medium-sized by share. This sequence joins TRBV20-1 and TRBJ2-1, with D possibly being TRBD2 (5 bases). Trimming cost V 4 bases and J 0 bases, with 22 bases left between them. This CDR3 comprises 18 residues. The germline V gene encodes CDR1 DFQATT and CDR2 SNEGSKA (reference sequence). CDR3 residues: CSAKCSDFGHSSYNEQFF. The CDR3 DNA reads as TGCAGTGCTAAGTGTAGCGACTTTGGGCACAGCTCCTACAATGAGCAGTTCTTC.

This clonotype was seen repeatedly, ten times or more. The CDR3 loop is CASTSGSYTGELFF. The CDR3 DNA sequence: TGTGCCAGTACTAGCGGTTCTTACACCGGGGAGCTGTTTTTT. The chain has TRBV3-1 and TRBJ2-2; 8 bases match TRBD2. V was pared by 9 bases and J by 3 bases, with 6 bases of the junction left unmatched. Looked up from germline, CDR1 is LGHDT and CDR2 is YNNKEL (reference sequence). The CDR3 consists of 14 residues.